The TCR beta chain described here comes from a study of STAT3 mutations in large granular lymphocyte leukemia. Per the germline V gene, CDR1 is MDHEN and CDR2 is SYDVKM. V lost 5 bases, J lost 2 bases, and 9 bases lay in between. The CDR3 is made up of 13 amino acids. Tens of thousands of productive templates were obtained per sample on average. Sequenced by immunoSEQ multiplex PCR; TCRdb stores in-frame clones only, minus some. The sample has roughly 17,000 clones, roughly 90% seen once. Findings and caveats of the study: In T-cell large granular lymphocyte leukemia, about half of patients showed multiple immunodominant subclonotypes. Variable sampling intervals and differing treatment regimens complicated linking therapy response to TCR clonal burden changes.

Notes on this clone: What it binds is unknown.

Sample: peripheral blood mononuclear cells. The chain couples TRBV28 to TRBJ2-5; a possible D gene is TRBD2 (5 bases). This sequence was found in a man in his 60s with T-cell large granular lymphocyte leukemia. Some clones in this sample may be carry-over from other donors' samples. CDR3 in amino acids: CASSKGDQETQYF. The CDR3 region has the DNA TGTGCCAGCAGTAAGGGAGATCAAGAGACCCAGTACTTC.